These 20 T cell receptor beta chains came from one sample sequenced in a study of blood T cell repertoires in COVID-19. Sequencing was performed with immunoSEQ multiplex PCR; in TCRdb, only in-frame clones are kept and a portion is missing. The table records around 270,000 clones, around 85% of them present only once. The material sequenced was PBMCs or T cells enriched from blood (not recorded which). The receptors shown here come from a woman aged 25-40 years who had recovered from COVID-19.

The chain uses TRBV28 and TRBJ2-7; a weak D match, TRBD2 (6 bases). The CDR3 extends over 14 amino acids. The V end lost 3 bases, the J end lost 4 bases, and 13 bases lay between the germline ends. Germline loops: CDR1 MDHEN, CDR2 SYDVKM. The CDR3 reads CASSLKAGRYEQYF. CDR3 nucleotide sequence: TGTGCCAGCAGTTTGAAGGCAGGGAGGTACGAGCAGTACTTC.

CDR3 amino acids: CASKNLAGSSYEQYF. The CDR3 bases are TGTGCCAGCAAGAACCTAGCGGGAAGCTCCTACGAGCAGTACTTC. The chain joins TRBV11-2 to TRBJ2-7; 9 nucleotides line up with TRBD2. This CDR3 has 15 amino acids. The V and J ends lost 7 bases and 0 bases, in that order; junction bases with no gene match: 7. CDR1 is SGHAT and CDR2 is FQNNGV in the germline V gene. Variable domain in full (rest from reference TRBV11-2 and TRBJ2-7): EAGVAQSPRYKIIEKRQSVAFWCNPISGHATLYWYQQILGQGPKLLIQFQNNGVVDDSQLPKDRFSAERLKGVDSTLKIQPAKLEDSAVYLCASKNLAGSSYEQYFGPGTRLTVT.

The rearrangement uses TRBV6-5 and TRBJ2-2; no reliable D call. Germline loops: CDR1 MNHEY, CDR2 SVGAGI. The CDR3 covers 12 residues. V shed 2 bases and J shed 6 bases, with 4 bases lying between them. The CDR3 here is CASSYLSGELFF. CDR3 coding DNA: TGTGCCAGCAGTTACCTTTCCGGGGAGCTGTTTTTT.

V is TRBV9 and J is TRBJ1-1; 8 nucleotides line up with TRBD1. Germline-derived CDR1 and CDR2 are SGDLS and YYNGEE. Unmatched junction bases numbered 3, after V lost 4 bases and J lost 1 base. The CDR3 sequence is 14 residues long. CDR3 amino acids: CASSLTGGNTEAFF. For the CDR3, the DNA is TGTGCCAGCAGCTTAACAGGGGGGAACACTGAAGCTTTCTTT.

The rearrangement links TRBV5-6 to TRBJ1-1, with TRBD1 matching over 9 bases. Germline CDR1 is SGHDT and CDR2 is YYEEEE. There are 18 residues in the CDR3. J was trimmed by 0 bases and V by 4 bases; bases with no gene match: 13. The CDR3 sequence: CASSLLTGTGPMNTEAFF. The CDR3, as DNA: TGTGCCAGCAGCCTCCTTACCGGGACAGGGCCGATGAACACTGAAGCTTTCTTT.

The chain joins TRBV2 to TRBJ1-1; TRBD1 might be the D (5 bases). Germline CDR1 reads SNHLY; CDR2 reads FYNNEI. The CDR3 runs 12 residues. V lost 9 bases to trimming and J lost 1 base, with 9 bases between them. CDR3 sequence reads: CASTGENTEAFF. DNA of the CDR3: TGTGCCAGTACAGGAGAGAACACTGAAGCTTTCTTT.

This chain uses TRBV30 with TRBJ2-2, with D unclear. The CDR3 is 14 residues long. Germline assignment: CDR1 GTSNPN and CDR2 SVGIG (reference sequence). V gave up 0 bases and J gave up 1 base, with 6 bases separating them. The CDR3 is CAWSVARNTGELFF. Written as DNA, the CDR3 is TGTGCCTGGAGTGTTGCCAGGAACACCGGGGAGCTGTTTTTT.

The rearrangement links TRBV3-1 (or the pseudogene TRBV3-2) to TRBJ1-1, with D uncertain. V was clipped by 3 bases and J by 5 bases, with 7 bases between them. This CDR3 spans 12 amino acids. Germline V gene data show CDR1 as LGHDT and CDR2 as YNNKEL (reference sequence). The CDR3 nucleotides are TGTGCCAGCAGCCACCGTGTTACTGAAGCTTTCTTT. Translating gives CASSHRVTEAFF.

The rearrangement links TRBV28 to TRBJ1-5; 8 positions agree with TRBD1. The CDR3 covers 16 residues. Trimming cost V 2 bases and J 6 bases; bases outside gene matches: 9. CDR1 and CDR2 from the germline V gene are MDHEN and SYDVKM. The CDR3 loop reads CASSLAAGTGTQPQHF. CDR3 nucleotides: TGTGCCAGCAGTTTAGCGGCAGGGACAGGCACTCAGCCCCAGCATTTT. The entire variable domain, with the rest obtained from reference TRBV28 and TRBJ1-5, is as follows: DVKVTQSSRYLVKRTGEKVFLECVQDMDHENMFWYRQDPGLGLRLIYFSYDVKMKEKGDIPEGYSVSREKKERFSLILESASTNQTSMYLCASSLAAGTGTQPQHFGDGTRLSIL.

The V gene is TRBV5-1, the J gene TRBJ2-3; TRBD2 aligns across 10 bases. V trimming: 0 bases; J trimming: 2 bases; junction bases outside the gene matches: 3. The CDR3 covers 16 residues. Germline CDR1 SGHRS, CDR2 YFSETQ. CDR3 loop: CASSLGTSGITDTQYF. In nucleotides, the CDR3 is TGCGCCAGCAGCTTGGGGACTAGCGGTATCACAGATACGCAGTATTTT.

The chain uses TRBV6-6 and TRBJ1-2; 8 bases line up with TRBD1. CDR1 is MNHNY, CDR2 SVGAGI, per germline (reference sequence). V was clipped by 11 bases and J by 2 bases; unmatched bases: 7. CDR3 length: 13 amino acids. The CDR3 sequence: CAGWDRLNYGYTF. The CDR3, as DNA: TGTGCCGGGTGGGACAGGCTCAACTATGGCTACACCTTC.

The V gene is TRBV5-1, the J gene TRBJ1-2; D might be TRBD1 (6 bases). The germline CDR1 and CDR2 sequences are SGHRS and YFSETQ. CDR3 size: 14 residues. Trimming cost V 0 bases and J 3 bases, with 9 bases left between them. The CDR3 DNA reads TGCGCCAGCAGCTTGGGGGGGCGCGACTATGGCTACACCTTC. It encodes CASSLGGRDYGYTF.

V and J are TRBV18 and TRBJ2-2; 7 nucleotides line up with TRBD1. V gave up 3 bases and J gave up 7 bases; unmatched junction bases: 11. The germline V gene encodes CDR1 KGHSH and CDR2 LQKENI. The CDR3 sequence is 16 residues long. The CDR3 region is CASSPAGTDMFGELFF. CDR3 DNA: TGTGCCAGCTCACCGGCCGGGACAGATATGTTCGGGGAGCTGTTTTTT.

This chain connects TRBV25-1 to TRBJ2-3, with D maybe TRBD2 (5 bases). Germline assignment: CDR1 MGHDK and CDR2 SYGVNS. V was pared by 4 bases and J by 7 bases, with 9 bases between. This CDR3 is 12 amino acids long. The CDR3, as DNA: TGTGCCAGCAGTGTGGAGGACCATACGCAGTATTTT. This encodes CASSVEDHTQYF.

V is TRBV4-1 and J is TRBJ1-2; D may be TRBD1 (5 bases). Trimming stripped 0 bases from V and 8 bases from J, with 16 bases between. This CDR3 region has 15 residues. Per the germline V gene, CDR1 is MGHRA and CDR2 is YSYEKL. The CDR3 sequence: CASSQDRGMGWGYTF. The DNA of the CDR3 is TGCGCCAGCAGCCAAGATCGGGGGATGGGCTGGGGCTACACCTTC.

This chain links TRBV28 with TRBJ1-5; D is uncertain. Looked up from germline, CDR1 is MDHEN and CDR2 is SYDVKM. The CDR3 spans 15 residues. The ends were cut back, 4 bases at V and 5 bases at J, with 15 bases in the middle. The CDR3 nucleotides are TGTGCCAGCAGTTCCCCGGAGCGGACCTATCAGCCCCAGCATTTT. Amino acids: CASSSPERTYQPQHF.

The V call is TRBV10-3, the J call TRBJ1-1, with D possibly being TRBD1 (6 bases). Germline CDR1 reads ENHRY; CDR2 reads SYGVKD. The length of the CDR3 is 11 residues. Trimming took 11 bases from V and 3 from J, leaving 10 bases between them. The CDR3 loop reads CAAAGDTEAFF. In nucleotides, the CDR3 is TGTGCCGCGGCAGGGGACACTGAAGCTTTCTTT.

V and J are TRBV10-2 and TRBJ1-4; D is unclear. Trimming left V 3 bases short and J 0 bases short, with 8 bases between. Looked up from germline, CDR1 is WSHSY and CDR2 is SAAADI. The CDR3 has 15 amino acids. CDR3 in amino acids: CASSDSGATNEKLFF. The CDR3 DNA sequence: TGCGCCAGCAGTGACTCGGGTGCAACTAATGAAAAACTGTTTTTT.

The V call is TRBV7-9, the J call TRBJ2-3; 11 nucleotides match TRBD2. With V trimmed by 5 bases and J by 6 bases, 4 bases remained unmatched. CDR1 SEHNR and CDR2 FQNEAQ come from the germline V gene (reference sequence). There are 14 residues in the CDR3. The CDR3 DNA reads TGTGCCAGCAGCGCCCGGACTAGCGGGGATACGCAGTATTTT. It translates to CASSARTSGDTQYF.

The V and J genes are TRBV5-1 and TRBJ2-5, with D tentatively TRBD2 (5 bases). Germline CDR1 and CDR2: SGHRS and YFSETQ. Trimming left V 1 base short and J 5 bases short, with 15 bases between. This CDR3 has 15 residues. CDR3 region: CASSLQLFRGETQYF. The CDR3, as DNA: TGCGCCAGCAGCTTGCAGCTTTTTCGCGGGGAGACCCAGTACTTC.